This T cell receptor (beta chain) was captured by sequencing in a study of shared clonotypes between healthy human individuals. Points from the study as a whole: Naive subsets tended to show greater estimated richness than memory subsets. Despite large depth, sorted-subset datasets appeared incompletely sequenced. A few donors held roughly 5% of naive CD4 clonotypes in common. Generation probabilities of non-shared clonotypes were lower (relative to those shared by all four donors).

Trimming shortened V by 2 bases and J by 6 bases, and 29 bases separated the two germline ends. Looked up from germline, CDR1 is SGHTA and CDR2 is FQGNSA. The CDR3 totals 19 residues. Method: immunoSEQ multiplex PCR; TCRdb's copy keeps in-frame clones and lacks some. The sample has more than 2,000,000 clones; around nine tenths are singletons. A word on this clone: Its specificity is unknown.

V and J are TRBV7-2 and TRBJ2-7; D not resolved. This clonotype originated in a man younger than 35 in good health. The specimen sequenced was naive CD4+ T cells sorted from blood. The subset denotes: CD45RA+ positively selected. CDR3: CASSLTVADSPVYVCEQYF. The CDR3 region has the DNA TGTGCCAGCAGCTTAACAGTGGCGGATTCGCCCGTCTACGTTTGCGAGCAGTACTTC. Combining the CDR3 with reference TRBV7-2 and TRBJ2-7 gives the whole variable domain GAGVSQSPSNKVTEKGKDVELRCDPISGHTALYWYRQSLGQGLEFLIYFQGNSAPDKSGLPSDRFSAERTGGSVSTLTIQRTQQEDSAVYLCASSLTVADSPVYVCEQYFGPGTRLTVT.